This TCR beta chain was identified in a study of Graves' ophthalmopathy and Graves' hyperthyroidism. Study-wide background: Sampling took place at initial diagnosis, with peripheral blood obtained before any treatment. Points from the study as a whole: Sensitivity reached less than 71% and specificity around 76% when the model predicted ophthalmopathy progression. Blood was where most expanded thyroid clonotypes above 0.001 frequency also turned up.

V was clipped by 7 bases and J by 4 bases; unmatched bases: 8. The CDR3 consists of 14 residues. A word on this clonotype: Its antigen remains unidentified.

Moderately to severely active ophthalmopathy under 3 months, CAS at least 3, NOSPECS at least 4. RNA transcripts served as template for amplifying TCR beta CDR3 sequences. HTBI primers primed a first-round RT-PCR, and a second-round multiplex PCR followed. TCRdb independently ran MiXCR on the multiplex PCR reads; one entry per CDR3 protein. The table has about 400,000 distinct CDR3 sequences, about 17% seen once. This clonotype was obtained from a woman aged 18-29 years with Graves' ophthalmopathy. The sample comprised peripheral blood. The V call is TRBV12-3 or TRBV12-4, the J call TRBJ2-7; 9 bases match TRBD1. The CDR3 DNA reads TGTGCCAGCACCTTCCTCGGACAGGGGTACGAGCAGTACTTC. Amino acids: CASTFLGQGYEQYF.